A selection of T cell receptor beta chains follows, all from one sample in a study of graft-versus-host responses after intestinal transplantation. Some clones are missing from TCRdb's copy, which holds only in-frame ones; the method was immunoSEQ multiplex PCR. The sample consists of 13,000 to 15,000 clones, roughly 32% of them appearing once. The sequences come from alloreactive CD8+ T cells from a mixed lymphocyte reaction culture, collected before intestinal transplant. Receptor source: a human patient who received an intestinal transplant. CDR3s include the opening cysteine and the closing phenylalanine or tryptophan. The order of the fields is J gene, clone size, D gene, V gene, CDR3 protein, CDR3 DNA. The D gene is left open where the match is weak. Clone size is stated in some rows and not others, as once, few, many or a class when expanded.

TRBJ1-2 | NA | NA | TRBV18 | CASSLRDPRANYGYTF | TGTGCCAGCTCACTCCGGGACCCAAGGGCCAACTATGGCTACACCTTC
TRBJ2-7 | NA | NA | TRBV7-7 | CASSPFKGTYEQYF | TGTGCCAGCAGCCCCTTTAAGGGAACCTACGAGCAGTACTTC
TRBJ2-3 | NA | NA | TRBV6-9 | CASIRGATDTQYF | TGTGCCAGCATAAGGGGGGCAACAGATACGCAGTATTTT
TRBJ2-1 | once | TRBD2 | TRBV9 | CASSVASGGLNEQFF | TGTGCCAGCAGCGTAGCGAGCGGGGGCCTCAATGAGCAGTTCTTC
TRBJ2-7 | NA | NA | TRBV5-1 | CASSFGGTYEQYF | TGCGCCAGCAGCTTTGGTGGAACCTACGAGCAGTACTTC
TRBJ1-2 | NA | NA | TRBV29-1 | CSVADGSDYGYTF | TGCAGCGTTGCAGACGGGAGCGACTATGGCTACACCTTC
TRBJ2-5 | NA | TRBD2 | TRBV9 | CASSQISGREETQYF | TGTGCCAGCAGCCAAATTAGCGGGAGAGAAGAGACCCAGTACTTC
TRBJ2-1 | few | TRBD2 | TRBV7-9 | CASSPLAGQSYNEQFF | TGTGCCAGCAGCCCCCTAGCGGGGCAATCCTACAATGAGCAGTTCTTC
TRBJ2-1 | few | TRBD2 | TRBV6-4 | CASSERGGLWNEQFF | TGTGCCAGCAGTGAGCGGGGGGGCCTTTGGAATGAGCAGTTCTTC
TRBJ2-2 | few | NA | TRBV5-1 | CASSFGSNTGELFF | TGCGCCAGCAGCTTTGGCAGCAACACCGGGGAGCTGTTTTTT
TRBJ2-1 | few | TRBD2 | TRBV27 | CASSELAGNNEQFF | TGTGCCAGCAGCGAACTAGCGGGGAACAATGAGCAGTTCTTC
TRBJ2-7 | once | TRBD1 | TRBV25-1 | CASAGRDRAYEQYF | TGTGCCAGCGCCGGGCGGGACAGGGCCTACGAGCAGTACTTC
TRBJ1-6 | medium-sized | NA | TRBV5-6 | CASTPRSYNSPLHF | TGTGCCAGCACCCCCCGCTCCTATAATTCACCCCTCCACTTT
TRBJ1-2 | NA | NA | TRBV9 | CASSESPRSSADGYTF | TGTGCCAGCAGCGAGTCCCCCAGGAGTTCTGCTGATGGCTACACCTTC
TRBJ1-6 | few | NA | TRBV13 | CASLYRAYNSPLHF | TGTGCCAGCCTATACCGGGCATATAATTCACCCCTCCACTTT
TRBJ1-1 | NA | NA | TRBV7-9 | CASSTRNTEAFF | TGTGCCAGCAGCACGAGGAACACTGAAGCTTTCTTT
TRBJ1-2 | once | TRBD1 | TRBV7-9 | CASSGGQGAFGYTF | TGTGCCAGCAGCGGTGGACAGGGGGCGTTTGGCTACACCTTC
TRBJ1-5 | NA | NA | TRBV10-3 | CAISLRGGSQPQHF | TGTGCCATCAGCTTAAGGGGGGGAAGTCAGCCCCAGCATTTT
TRBJ2-3 | NA | TRBD2 | TRBV27 | CASSWLAGGDTQYF | TGTGCCAGCAGTTGGTTAGCGGGGGGGGATACGCAGTATTTT
TRBJ2-4 | NA | NA | TRBV4-2 | CASSQAIGTGANIQYF | TGTGCCAGCAGCCAAGCCATCGGGACCGGCGCAAACATTCAGTACTTC
TRBJ2-1 | NA | NA | TRBV5-6 | CASSLVGTFYNEQFF | TGTGCCAGCAGCTTGGTTGGGACATTTTACAATGAGCAGTTCTTC
TRBJ1-6 | few | NA | TRBV6-1 | CASSEYDSNNSPLHF | TGTGCCAGCAGTGAATACGACAGTAATAATTCACCCCTCCACTTT
TRBJ2-3 | few | NA | TRBV5-1 | CASSPWEGDGTDTQYF | TGCGCCAGCAGCCCCTGGGAGGGGGATGGGACAGATACGCAGTATTTT
TRBJ2-2 | NA | NA | TRBV7-9 | CASSSGFQISNTGELFF | TGTGCCAGCAGCTCAGGGTTTCAGATCTCGAACACCGGGGAGCTGTTTTTT
TRBJ2-1 | NA | TRBD1 | TRBV5-1 | CASSSGTGTGEQFF | TGCGCCAGCAGCTCCGGGACAGGGACAGGTGAGCAGTTCTTC
TRBJ2-1 | NA | TRBD1 | TRBV2 | CASSGGQYNEQFF | TGTGCCAGCAGTGGGGGACAGTACAATGAGCAGTTCTTC
TRBJ1-2 | NA | NA | TRBV5-1 | CASSFLGRGIDDYGYTF | TGCGCCAGCAGCTTCCTGGGACGGGGAATAGACGACTATGGCTACACCTTC
TRBJ2-1 | few | NA | TRBV4-1 | CASSQDPGNEQFF | TGCGCCAGCAGCCAAGATCCGGGCAATGAGCAGTTCTTC
TRBJ2-3 | few | NA | TRBV7-9 | CASSLVGRGPLVDTQYF | TGTGCCAGCAGCTTAGTAGGGCGGGGACCCCTGGTGGATACGCAGTATTTT
TRBJ2-4 | NA | NA | TRBV6-5 | CASKAGDIQYF | TGTGCCAGCAAGGCCGGGGACATTCAGTACTTC
TRBJ2-3 | NA | NA | TRBV9 | CASSVFRGGTDTQYF | TGTGCCAGCAGCGTTTTCCGAGGCGGCACAGATACGCAGTATTTT
TRBJ2-7 | medium-sized | NA | TRBV4-1 | CASSQGIGGFEQYF | TGCGCCAGCAGCCAAGGAATCGGGGGCTTCGAGCAGTACTTC
TRBJ1-2 | NA | NA | TRBV7-2 | CASSLGTYLYGYTF | TGTGCCAGCAGCTTAGGGACATACCTCTATGGCTACACCTTC
TRBJ2-7 | NA | NA | TRBV27 | CASSFSRRHEQYF | TGTGCCAGCAGTTTCTCCCGTAGACACGAGCAGTACTTC
TRBJ2-1 | once | TRBD1 | TRBV25-1 | CASSYGTGTYNEQFF | TGTGCCAGCAGTTACGGGACAGGGACCTACAATGAGCAGTTCTTC
TRBJ2-1 | NA | NA | TRBV6-5 | CASSYGNEQFF | TGTGCCAGCAGTTACGGTAATGAGCAGTTCTTC
TRBJ2-5 | NA | NA | TRBV13 | CASSSLLQTQYF | TGTGCCAGCAGCTCCCTTTTGCAGACCCAGTACTTC
TRBJ2-7 | NA | NA | TRBV6-5 | CASSYPGRSYEQYF | TGTGCCAGCAGTTACCCCGGCCGGTCCTACGAGCAGTACTTC
TRBJ2-2 | medium-sized | TRBD1 | TRBV11-3 | CASSLGGTGFRVGELFF | TGTGCCAGCAGCCTCGGCGGGACAGGGTTCCGGGTCGGGGAGCTGTTTTTT
TRBJ2-1 | NA | NA | TRBV7-3 | CASSLRGPPRSNEQFF | TGTGCCAGCAGCTTAAGAGGGCCACCTAGGAGTAATGAGCAGTTCTTC
TRBJ2-7 | few | NA | TRBV4-1 | CASSQGSTYEQYF | TGCGCCAGCAGCCAAGGATCCACCTACGAGCAGTACTTC
TRBJ1-1 | few | TRBD1 | TRBV2 | CASRPGGTEAFF | TGTGCCAGCAGACCAGGGGGAACTGAAGCTTTCTTT
TRBJ1-1 | NA | NA | TRBV4-1 | CASSRSNSGNTEAFF | TGCGCCAGCAGCCGTAGTAACTCGGGTAACACTGAAGCTTTCTTT
TRBJ2-7 | NA | NA | TRBV6-1 | CASSVRDLSVYEQYF | TGTGCCAGCAGTGTCCGGGATCTCTCCGTCTACGAGCAGTACTTC
TRBJ1-5 | few | NA | TRBV19 | CASSIRRDQPQHF | TGTGCCAGTAGTATTCGCAGGGATCAGCCCCAGCATTTT
TRBJ1-2 | NA | TRBD1 | TRBV6-6 | CASSYRQGVNYGYTF | TGTGCCAGCAGTTATCGACAGGGGGTTAACTATGGCTACACCTTC
TRBJ2-2 | NA | NA | TRBV6-6 | CASSYGGTGELFF | TGTGCCAGCAGCTATGGTGGGACCGGGGAGCTGTTTTTT
TRBJ1-3 | NA | NA | TRBV13 | CASSFTDTIYF | TGTGCCAGCAGCTTTACGGACACCATATATTTT
TRBJ2-3 | NA | NA | TRBV5-4 | CASSLAGLSLSDTQYF | TGTGCCAGCAGCTTGGCCGGACTCTCCCTTTCTGATACGCAGTATTTT
TRBJ2-2 | few | TRBD1 | TRBV19 | CASSIGGQGAGELFF | TGTGCCAGTAGTATCGGGGGACAGGGGGCCGGGGAGCTGTTTTTT
TRBJ1-2 | NA | NA | TRBV29-1 | CSVRHPDIYGYTF | TGCAGCGTTCGACACCCGGATATTTATGGCTACACCTTC
TRBJ1-1 | few | NA | TRBV4-1 | CASSPGGGGSSEAFF | TGCGCCAGCAGCCCCGGGGGGGGCGGCAGCTCTGAAGCTTTCTTT
TRBJ2-1 | NA | TRBD2 | TRBV9 | CASSVAGGIPEQFF | TGTGCCAGCAGCGTAGCGGGGGGGATACCTGAGCAGTTCTTC
TRBJ1-2 | once | TRBD1 | TRBV6-1 | CASSAGGTAYGYTF | TGTGCCAGCAGTGCCGGAGGGACAGCCTATGGCTACACCTTC
TRBJ2-1 | NA | NA | TRBV27 | CASSPQGTYNEQFF | TGTGCCAGCAGCCCACAGGGTACCTACAATGAGCAGTTCTTC
TRBJ2-3 | NA | TRBD2 | TRBV7-4 | CASSLSAGGRSTDTQYF | TGTGCCAGCAGCTTGTCAGCGGGGGGGCGGTCCACAGATACGCAGTATTTT